This TCR beta chain was retrieved from a study of neurological immune-mediated disorders. The ends lost 4 bases at V and 9 bases at J; junction bases unmatched: 10. Germline CDR1 and CDR2: SGHRS and YFSETQ. The CDR3 runs to 14 residues. Time point: longitudinal time-point 2. The unsorted libraries were produced from 2 million PBMCs held at -80 C. As for the cDNA, it was generated by 5'RACE with 10-nucleotide random UMIs. TCRdb re-analysed the 5' RACE reads in MiXCR, keeping a single row per CDR3 protein. The data contain over 55,000 distinct CDR3 sequences, more than 9.5% of them seen just once; the ten biggest clones take up roughly an eighth. Study-level points and caveats: HTLV-1-associated myelopathy ranked highest for TCR clonal expansion and multiple sclerosis lowest, beneath healthy controls.

This clonotype has a count of ten or more. Its antigen is still unknown. The origin of this receptor is a man aged 30 to 39 in good health. Material: PBMCs. The chain links TRBV5-1 to TRBJ2-7; 10 bases match TRBD2. The CDR3 is CASSPGTSERRQYF. CDR3 nucleotides: TGCGCCAGCAGCCCAGGGACTAGCGAGAGGAGGCAGTACTTC.